The sequence of this T cell receptor beta chain was determined in a study of cytomegalovirus exposure and HLA in healthy donors (dated by TCRdb to the late 2010s). Turning to the overall study: An earlier analysis of roughly 610 of the donors reported 276 Gb of sequence data and roughly 120 million unique TCR beta sequences obtained from some 170 million T cells. An early release covering around 630 HLA-typed donors comprised roughly 300 gigabases of sequencing data and around 86 million unique TCR sequences. The genetic ancestry cluster associated with self-reported Caucasian donors included 65% to 90% of the roughly 380 genotyped donors. The study was designed to test whether signatures of past pathogen exposure could be identified by cataloging public T cell receptors. The study profiled the T cell repertoires of 500 to 800 subjects by immunosequencing and related them to cytomegalovirus serostatus. Besides the first cohort of roughly 660 subjects, a separate validation cohort made up of roughly 120 different subjects was used. To predict cytomegalovirus infection status, the study combined high-throughput TCR immunosequencing, statistical association of individual TCRs with disease status, and machine learning. To study patterns of TCR occurrence, a later analysis re-analyzed previously published TCR beta repertoires from under 750 donors and added high-resolution HLA genotyping. Rather than using new phenotypic data, the later analysis identified candidate immune exposures from TCR beta sequences and from how often those sequences occurred across donors. An earlier analysis of a few hundred of the donors applied high-throughput TCR beta sequencing to assess whether each TCR beta V gene segment acted as functional or pseudogenic. Alongside the repertoire data, information on donor age, sex, ethnicity and CMV serostatus was compiled. In a later genetic analysis, genome-wide SNP genotypes for about 65% of the 666 donors were used, and that subset was treated as a discovery cohort. Every repertoire in the discovery cohort had been generated on one and the same sequencing platform. HLA typing covered class I and class II loci at four-digit resolution. The number of donors typed differed by locus, with roughly 629-640 for A, B, C, DRB1 and DQB1, roughly 520 for DQA1, over 600 for DPA1, and some 450 for DPB1. About five DR-DQ haplotypes were treated as single units for association and clustering because of strong linkage in the cohort. Among under 450 genotyped donors of the cohort, an average of 235,054 unique TCR beta nucleotide sequences were sequenced per donor, around a sixth of them non-productive. Broad study findings and their caveats: A cluster of highly shared sequence variants was judged likely to represent a technical artifact of the sequencing pipeline. Presence/absence analyses assumed roughly uniform sequencing depth across donors, an assumption that may not hold. Cytomegalovirus status was reported to be diagnosed by the classifier with high specificity and sensitivity in both the original and validation cohorts. In a later analysis, TCR association rates were found to vary across HLA loci, with the most associated TCRs seen for DRB1 alleles and the fewest for HLA-C alleles. Because counts were too low, about 15 rarely observed V segments, including chromosome 9 orphons, were left out of the earlier analysis of several hundred of the donors. In a later analysis, HLA-associated TCR beta chains were found to be more clonally expanded and to have lower generation probabilities than equally common non-associated chains. The authors suggested that the approach could potentially be generalized to other disease states and immunological phenotypes. Several of the top co-occurrence clusters appeared to be linked to parvovirus B19, influenza, CMV and Epstein-Barr virus, according to a later analysis. Most CMV-associated TCR beta chains appeared to be HLA-restricted in a later analysis, and the HLA associations seemed to be driven largely by CMV exposure. Linkage disequilibrium might explain the correlated functional status among segregating V segments, but an unknown experimental factor could not be excluded. A total of roughly 160 TCR beta chains were listed by the study as associated with cytomegalovirus. CMV serostatus was the only immune exposure information available for the cohort. In an earlier analysis of 587 of the donors, most TCR beta V segments appeared in productive rearrangements about 87% or about 30% of the time, broadly matching IMGT annotations. A later genetic analysis reported fewer N-insertions in productive TCRs among donors in an Asian-associated ancestry cluster than the roughly 720-donor mean. Only TCR beta chains were sequenced in this cohort, and the absence of alpha or paired-chain data limited detectable features. When HLA alleles, especially DR and DQ, strongly co-occurred, TCR associations were difficult to assign to individual alleles. At a false discovery rate of 0.05, a later analysis linked about 16,000 TCR beta sequences to specific HLA alleles. The 87-base-pair reads could not distinguish some IMGT-functional V segments, including TRBV6-2 and TRBV6-3, so those segments were excluded. An association between a missense DCLRE1C variant and V-gene and J-gene trimming of TCR beta chains was found in a later genetic analysis and replicated in an independent cohort. In vitro tests confirmed that a few of the cytomegalovirus-associated TCR beta chains recognize cytomegalovirus antigens. Across donors, most TCR sequences were observed very rarely, whereas some public TCRs were present in many individuals. A further reported finding was that TCR beta sequences accurately predicted the HLA-A and HLA-B alleles for most subjects in the first cohort. Because HLA typing was unavailable for some donors at each locus, only the typed subset was used in association tests.

To prepare the library, the immunoSEQ multiplex PCR assay was applied. The multiplex PCR relied on a mix of 60 forward primers for TCR Vbeta segments and 13 reverse primers for TCR Jbeta segments. The CDR3 region of rearranged TCR beta genes was amplified from genomic DNA with a multiplex PCR assay. The Illumina HiSeq System was used to sequence the amplified TCR beta libraries as 87-base-pair reads. In the original analysis: In a later analysis, tens of millions of unique TCR beta chains were counted across the 500 to 850 repertoires, and roughly 9.9 million of these chains were shared by at least two donors. Raw reads were error-corrected and collapsed into unique sequences with a nearest-neighbor algorithm that merged closely related sequences to remove PCR and sequencing errors. V, D and J gene segments were assigned by aligning CDR3 sequences to IMGT reference sequences. For a sequence to be retained, a match of at least six nucleotides to both a V gene segment and a J gene segment was required. A rearrangement was called productive if the CDR3 had no stop codons and remained in frame with V and J, and every other rearrangement was called non-productive. Following IMGT convention, CDR3 was defined as the stretch from the second conserved V-encoded cysteine up to the conserved J-encoded phenylalanine. Sequences without an unambiguous match to a single V gene segment were excluded from the earlier analysis of 500 to 700 of the donors. An earlier analysis of a few hundred of the donors classified V segments as functional when productive rearrangements were above 56.7% and as segregating when the standard deviation between donors was above 5%. A statistical classification framework was built for diagnosing cytomegalovirus status from the catalog of TCR beta chain sequences. V and J gene assignment, in a later analysis, came from comparing TCR nucleotide sequences with IMGT/GENE-DB human TR gene sequences. Using the TCRdist pipeline, a later analysis assigned CDR3 sequences along with most-parsimonious VDJ recombination scenarios. In a later analysis, each TCR beta chain was defined by its CDR3 amino acid sequence together with its V-gene family, and reads lacking a unique V-gene family were excluded. In a later analysis, 550 to 650 highly shared, low-generation-probability nucleotide sequences were removed to address suspected cross-contamination and a sequencing artifact. In a later analysis, a clonal expansion index for each public chain was calculated from normalized within-repertoire ranks of inferred template counts. In a later analysis, generation probabilities were computed using a VDJ recombination model fitted to out-of-frame rearrangements, and the results were checked against IGoR. In a later analysis, hypergeometric tests were used to score TCR-TCR, TCR-HLA and TCR-CMV co-occurrence, with a repertoire-size bias correction applied to TCR pairs. In a later analysis, false discovery rates were estimated by permuting HLA or CMV assignments 20 times. In a later analysis, co-occurring TCRs were grouped using DBSCAN, and TCRdist sequence similarity was added for clustering within HLA-allele-positive subsets. For co-occurrence clustering, repertoires with fewer than 30,000 or more than 120,000 public chains were excluded, along with about five repertoires with anomalous nucleotide sharing. Drawn from immuneACCESS, this table holds only the in-frame rearrangements with V and J called that TCRdb kept. Clones are partly lost; checked studies trace under half to an unresolved V gene and leave the rest unexplained. V, J and clone size are taken as reported in that table, and D and trimming were inferred from the DNA itself. A total of tens of thousands of clones appear in this sample, around 77% of them only once. The ten largest make up about 4% of the sample.

For this clone: It has no known antigen specificity. No much larger clone is present one base from it, and per-base qualities are unavailable.

The cohort comprised 670 or so healthy bone marrow donors. At the time of sampling, every cohort member was nominally healthy, though immune exposures that went unrecorded were likely present. The donor was CMV seronegative and was included in the group of a few hundred seronegative cohort members. Every donor gave a peripheral blood sample, and the peripheral blood mononuclear cells from that sample were used for TCR beta sequencing. The Qiagen DNeasy Blood Extraction Kit was used to extract genomic DNA from the blood cell samples. From cysteine to phenylalanine, the CDR3 is 15 amino acids long. This entry keeps only the CDR3 DNA: 45 bases, framed from base 1. The germline V gene yields SGHDT for CDR1 and YYEEEE for CDR2. Trimming accounts for 3 bases at V and 3 bases at J, while the number of junction bases matched to no gene is 5.

The rearrangement joined TRBV5-6 to TRBJ1-1; TRBD1 agrees with 10 junctional bases. The origin of this receptor is a man aged 25 to 40 in good health and CMV-seronegative. Sequencing was performed on PBMCs. The DNA sequence is as follows: TGTGCCAGCAGCTCCCCCGGGACAGGGGACACTGAAGCTTTCTTT. Its amino acids are CASSSPGTGDTEAFF.